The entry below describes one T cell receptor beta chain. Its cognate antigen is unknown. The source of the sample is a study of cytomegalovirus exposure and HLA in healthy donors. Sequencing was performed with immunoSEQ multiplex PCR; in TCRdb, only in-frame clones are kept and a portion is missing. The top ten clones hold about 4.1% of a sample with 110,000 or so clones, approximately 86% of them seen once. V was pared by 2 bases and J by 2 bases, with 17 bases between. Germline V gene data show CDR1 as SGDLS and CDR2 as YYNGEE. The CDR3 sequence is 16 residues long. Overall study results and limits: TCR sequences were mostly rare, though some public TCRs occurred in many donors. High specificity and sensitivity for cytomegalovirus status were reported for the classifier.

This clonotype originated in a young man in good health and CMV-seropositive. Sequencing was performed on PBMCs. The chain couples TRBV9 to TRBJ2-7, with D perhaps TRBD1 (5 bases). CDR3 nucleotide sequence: TGTGCCAGCAGCGTGGAAACAGGTTTTATCCCCTACGAGCAGTACTTC. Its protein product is CASSVETGFIPYEQYF.